This T cell receptor beta chain comes out of a study of cytomegalovirus exposure and HLA in healthy donors. As for this clone: Its target is unknown.

In the PCR, 60 Vbeta and 13 Jbeta primers were used. Sequencing was performed with immunoSEQ multiplex PCR; in TCRdb, only in-frame clones are kept and a portion is missing. Of under 150,000 clones detected, roughly 80% appear once; the ten largest clones hold about 6.5%. Study-level points and caveats: Productive rates of about 87% or about 30% were seen for most TCR beta V segments in an earlier analysis. Many donors carried some public TCRs, although rarity characterized most TCR sequences.

V trimming: 4 bases; J trimming: 2 bases; junction bases outside the gene matches: 15. Germline CDR1 reads SGHNT; CDR2 reads YYREEE (reference sequence). The CDR3 has 17 residues. The V and J genes are TRBV5-4 and TRBJ2-7, with 7 bases fitting TRBD2. The TCR sequence derives from a man aged 35-49 years in good health and CMV-seropositive. Sequencing used PBMCs. The CDR3 protein is CASSPGLGEGPPYEQYF. CDR3 nucleotides: TGTGCCAGCAGCCCCGGATTGGGGGAGGGCCCCCCCTACGAGCAGTACTTC.